A single sample is the source of the 2 T cell receptor beta chains below, sequenced in a study of post-analysis software for immune sequencing data (dated by TCRdb to the mid-2010s). Study-wide conclusions, independent of this receptor: Significantly higher frequencies in patients than in controls were found for roughly 5 TRBV segments, including TRBV5-6, TRBV5-1 and TRBV20-1.

Receptor libraries were prepared by PCR. Instrument on record: Illumina HiSeq 2500. Unique molecular identifiers were incorporated into TCR beta cDNA libraries to reduce PCR and sequencing biases. TCRdb trimmed the raw reads at Q25, called clones with MiXCR and kept productive beta chains. Each CDR3 protein gets just one entry, which takes the most common genes and DNA from the rows behind it. In this sample the table shows around 770,000 distinct CDR3 sequences, about 43% of which occur a single time. Just under 5% of the sample lies in the top ten. No cognate antigen is known for these TCRs. The sequenced material came from blood. All receptors derive from a girl aged 10 to 17 with multiple sclerosis.

The chain combines TRBV4-2 with TRBJ2-4; the match to TRBD1 covers 8 bases. The DNA end is more similar to TRBJ2-7, so the J call may be wrong. This CDR3 contains 14 residues. CDR1 and CDR2 (germline): LGHNA, YNFKEQ. Here the CDR3 reads CASSQDRVDYEQYF. In DNA, the CDR3 is TGTGCCAGCAGCCAGGACAGGGTAGACTACGAGCAGTACTTC.

This chain connects TRBV7-2 to TRBJ1-2, with D maybe TRBD1 (5 bases). There are 15 residues in the CDR3. The V end was cut by 0 bases, the J end by 4 bases, with 12 bases between. In germline, CDR1 is SGHTA, CDR2 FQGNSA. CDR3 sequence: CASSLAGSGPYGYTF. CDR3 bases: TGTGCCAGCAGCTTAGCGGGGTCAGGGCCCTATGGCTACACCTTC.